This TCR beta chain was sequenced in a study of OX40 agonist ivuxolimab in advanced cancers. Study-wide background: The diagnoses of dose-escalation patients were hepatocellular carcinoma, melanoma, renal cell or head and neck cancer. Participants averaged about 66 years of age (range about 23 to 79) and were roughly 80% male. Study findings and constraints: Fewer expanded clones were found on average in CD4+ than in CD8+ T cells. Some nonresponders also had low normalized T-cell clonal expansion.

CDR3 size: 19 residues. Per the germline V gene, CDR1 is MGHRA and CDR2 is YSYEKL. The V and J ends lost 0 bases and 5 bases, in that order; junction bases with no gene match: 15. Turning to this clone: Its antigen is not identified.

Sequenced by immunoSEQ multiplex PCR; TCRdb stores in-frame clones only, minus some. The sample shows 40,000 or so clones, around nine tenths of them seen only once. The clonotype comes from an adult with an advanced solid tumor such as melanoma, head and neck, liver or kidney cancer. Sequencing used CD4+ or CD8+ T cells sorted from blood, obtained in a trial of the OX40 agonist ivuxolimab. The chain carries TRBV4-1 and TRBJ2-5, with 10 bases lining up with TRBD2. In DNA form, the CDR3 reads TGCGCCAGCAGCCAAGATCCCGGGACTAGCGTACCTGGGAGCGAGACCCAGTACTTC. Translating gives CASSQDPGTSVPGSETQYF.